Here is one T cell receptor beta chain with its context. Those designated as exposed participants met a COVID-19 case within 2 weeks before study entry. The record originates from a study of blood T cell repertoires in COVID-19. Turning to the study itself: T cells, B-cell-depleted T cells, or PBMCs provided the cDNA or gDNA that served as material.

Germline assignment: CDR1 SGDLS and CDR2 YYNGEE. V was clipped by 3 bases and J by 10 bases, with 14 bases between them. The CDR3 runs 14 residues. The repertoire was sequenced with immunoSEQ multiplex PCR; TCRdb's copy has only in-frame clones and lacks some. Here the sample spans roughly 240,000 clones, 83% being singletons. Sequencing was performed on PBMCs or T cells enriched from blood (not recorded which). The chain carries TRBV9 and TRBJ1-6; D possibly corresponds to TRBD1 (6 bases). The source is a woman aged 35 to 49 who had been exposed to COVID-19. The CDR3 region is CASSGGGAGSPLHF. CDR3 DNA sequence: TGTGCCAGCAGCGGTGGGGGGGCAGGGTCACCCCTCCACTTT. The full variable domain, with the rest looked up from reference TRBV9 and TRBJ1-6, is DSGVTQTPKHLITATGQRVTLRCSPRSGDLSVYWYQQSLDQGLQFLIQYYNGEERAKGNILERFSAQQFPDLHSELNLSSLELGDSALYFCASSGGGAGSPLHFGNGTRLTVT.